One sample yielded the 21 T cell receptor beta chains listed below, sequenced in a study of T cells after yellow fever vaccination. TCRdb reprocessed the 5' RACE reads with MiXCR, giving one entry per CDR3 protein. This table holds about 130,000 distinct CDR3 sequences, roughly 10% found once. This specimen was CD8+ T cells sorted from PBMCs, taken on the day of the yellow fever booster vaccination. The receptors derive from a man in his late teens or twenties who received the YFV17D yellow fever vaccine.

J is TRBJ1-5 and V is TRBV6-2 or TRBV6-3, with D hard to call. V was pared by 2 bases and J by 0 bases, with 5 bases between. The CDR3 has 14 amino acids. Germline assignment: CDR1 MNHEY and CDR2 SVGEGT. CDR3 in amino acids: CASSYGNSNQPQHF. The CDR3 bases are TGTGCCAGCAGTTACGGAAATAGCAATCAGCCCCAGCATTTT.

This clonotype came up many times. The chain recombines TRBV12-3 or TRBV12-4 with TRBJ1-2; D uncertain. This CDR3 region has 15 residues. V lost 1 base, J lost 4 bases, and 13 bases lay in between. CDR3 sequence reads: CASSLGIADPYGYTF. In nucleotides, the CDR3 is TGTGCCAGCAGTTTAGGGATAGCCGATCCCTATGGCTACACCTTC.

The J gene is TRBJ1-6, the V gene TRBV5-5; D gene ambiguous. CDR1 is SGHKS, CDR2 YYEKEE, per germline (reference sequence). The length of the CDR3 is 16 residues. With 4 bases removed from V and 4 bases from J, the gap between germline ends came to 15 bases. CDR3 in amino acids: CASSRRTDLYNSPLHF. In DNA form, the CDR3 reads TGTGCCAGCAGCCGACGGACCGACCTTTATAATTCACCCCTCCACTTT. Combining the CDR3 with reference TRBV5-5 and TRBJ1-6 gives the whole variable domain DAGVTQSPTHLIKTRGQQVTLRCSPISGHKSVSWYQQVLGQGPQFIFQYYEKEERGRGNFPDRFSARQFPNYSSELNVNALLLGDSALYLCASSRRTDLYNSPLHFGNGTRLTVT.

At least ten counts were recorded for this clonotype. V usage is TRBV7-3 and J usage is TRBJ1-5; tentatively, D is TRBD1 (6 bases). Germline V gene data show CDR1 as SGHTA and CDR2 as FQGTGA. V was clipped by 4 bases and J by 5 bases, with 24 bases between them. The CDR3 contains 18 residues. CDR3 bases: TGTGCCAGCAGCTCGCCGGGGGCGGTGGAAAAAGAATATCAGCCCCAGCATTTT. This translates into CASSSPGAVEKEYQPQHF.

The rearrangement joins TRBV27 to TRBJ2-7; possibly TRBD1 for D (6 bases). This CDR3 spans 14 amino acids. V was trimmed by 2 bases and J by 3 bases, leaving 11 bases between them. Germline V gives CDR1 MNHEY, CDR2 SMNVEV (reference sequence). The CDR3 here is CASSLTPQGYEQYV. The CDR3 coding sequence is TGTGCCAGCAGTTTAACACCACAGGGCTACGAGCAGTACGTC.

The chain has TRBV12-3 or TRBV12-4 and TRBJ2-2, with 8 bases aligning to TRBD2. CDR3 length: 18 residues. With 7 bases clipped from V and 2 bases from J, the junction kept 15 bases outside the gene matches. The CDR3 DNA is TGTGCCAGCACCACCCAGGGGCGCCTAGCGGGTAACACCGGGGAGCTGTTTTTT. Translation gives CASTTQGRLAGNTGELFF.

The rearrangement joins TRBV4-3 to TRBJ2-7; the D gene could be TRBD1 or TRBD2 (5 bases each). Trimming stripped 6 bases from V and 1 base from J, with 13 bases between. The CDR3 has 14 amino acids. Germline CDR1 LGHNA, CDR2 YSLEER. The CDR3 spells CASSQNWGSYEQYF. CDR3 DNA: TGCGCCAGCAGTCAAAACTGGGGGTCCTACGAGCAGTACTTC.

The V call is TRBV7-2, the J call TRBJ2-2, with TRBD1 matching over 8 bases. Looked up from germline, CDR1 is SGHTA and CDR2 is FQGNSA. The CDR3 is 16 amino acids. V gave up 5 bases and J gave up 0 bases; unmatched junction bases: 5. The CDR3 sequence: CASSPGQGPNTGELFF. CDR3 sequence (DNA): TGTGCCAGCAGCCCAGGACAGGGACCGAACACCGGGGAGCTGTTTTTT. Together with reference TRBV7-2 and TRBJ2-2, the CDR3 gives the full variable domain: GAGVSQSPSNKVTEKGKDVELRCDPISGHTALYWYRQSLGQGLEFLIYFQGNSAPDKSGLPSDRFSAERTGGSVSTLTIQRTQQEDSAVYLCASSPGQGPNTGELFFGEGSRLTVL.

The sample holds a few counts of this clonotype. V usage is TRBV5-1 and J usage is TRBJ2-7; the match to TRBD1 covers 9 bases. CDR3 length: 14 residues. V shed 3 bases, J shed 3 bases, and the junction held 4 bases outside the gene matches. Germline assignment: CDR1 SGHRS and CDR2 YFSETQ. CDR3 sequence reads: CASSYTGGIYEQYF. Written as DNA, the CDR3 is TGCGCCAGCAGCTATACAGGGGGCATCTACGAGCAGTACTTC. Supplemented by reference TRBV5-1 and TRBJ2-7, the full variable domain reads KAGVTQTPRYLIKTRGQQVTLSCSPISGHRSVSWYQQTPGQGLQFLFEYFSETQRNKGNFPGRFSGRQFSNSRSEMNVSTLELGDSALYLCASSYTGGIYEQYFGPGTRLTVT.

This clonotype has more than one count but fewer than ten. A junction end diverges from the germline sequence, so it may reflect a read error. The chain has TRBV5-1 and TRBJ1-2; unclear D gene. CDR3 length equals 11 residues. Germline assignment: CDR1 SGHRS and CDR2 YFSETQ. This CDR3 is CASCLGCLHTF. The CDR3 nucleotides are TGCGCCAGCTGCTTGGGCTGCCTACACACCTTC.

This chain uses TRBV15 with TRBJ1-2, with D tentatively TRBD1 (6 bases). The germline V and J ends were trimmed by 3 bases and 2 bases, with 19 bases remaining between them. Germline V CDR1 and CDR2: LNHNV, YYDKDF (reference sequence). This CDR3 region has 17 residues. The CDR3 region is CATSRSDRSALNYGYTF. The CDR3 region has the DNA TGTGCCACCAGCAGGTCAGACAGGTCCGCCTTAAACTATGGCTACACCTTC.

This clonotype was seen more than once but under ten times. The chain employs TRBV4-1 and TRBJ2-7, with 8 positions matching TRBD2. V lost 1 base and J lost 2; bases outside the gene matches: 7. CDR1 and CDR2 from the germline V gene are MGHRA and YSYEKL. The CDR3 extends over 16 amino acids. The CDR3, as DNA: TGCGCCAGCAGCCAAGTCGGGGGGGCGAACGCCTACGAGCAGTACGTC. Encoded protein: CASSQVGGANAYEQYV.

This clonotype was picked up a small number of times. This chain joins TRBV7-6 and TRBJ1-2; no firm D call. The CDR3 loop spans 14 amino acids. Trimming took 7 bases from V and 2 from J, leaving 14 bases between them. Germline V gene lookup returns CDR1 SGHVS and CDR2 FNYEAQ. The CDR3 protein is CASTSGAGNYGYTF. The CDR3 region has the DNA TGTGCCAGCACCTCGGGAGCGGGAAACTATGGCTACACCTTC.

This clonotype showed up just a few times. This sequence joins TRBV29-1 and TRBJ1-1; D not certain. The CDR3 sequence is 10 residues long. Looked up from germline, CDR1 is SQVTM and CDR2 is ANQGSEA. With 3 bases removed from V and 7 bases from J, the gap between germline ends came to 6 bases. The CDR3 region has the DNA TGCAGCGTTGAGGGTAGTGAAGCTTTCTTT. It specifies CSVEGSEAFF.

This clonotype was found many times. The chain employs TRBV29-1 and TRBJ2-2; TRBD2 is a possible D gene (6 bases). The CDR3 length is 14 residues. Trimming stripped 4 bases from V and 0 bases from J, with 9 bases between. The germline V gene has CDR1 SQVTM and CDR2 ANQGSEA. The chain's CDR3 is CSVVGDSNTGELFF. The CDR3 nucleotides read TGCAGCGTTGTAGGGGACTCGAACACCGGGGAGCTGTTTTTT.

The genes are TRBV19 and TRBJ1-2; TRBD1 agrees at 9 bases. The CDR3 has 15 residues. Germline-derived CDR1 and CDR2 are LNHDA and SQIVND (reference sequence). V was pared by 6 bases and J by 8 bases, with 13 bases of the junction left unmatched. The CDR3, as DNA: TGTGCCAGTAGAGGGACAGGGAACCCAGGAGTGGGCTACACCTTC. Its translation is CASRGTGNPGVGYTF.

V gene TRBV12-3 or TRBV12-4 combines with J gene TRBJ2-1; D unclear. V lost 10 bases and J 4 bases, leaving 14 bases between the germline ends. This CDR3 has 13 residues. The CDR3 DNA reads TGTGCCACCGCGATGGTAGTGTACAATGAGCAGTTCTTC. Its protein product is CATAMVVYNEQFF.

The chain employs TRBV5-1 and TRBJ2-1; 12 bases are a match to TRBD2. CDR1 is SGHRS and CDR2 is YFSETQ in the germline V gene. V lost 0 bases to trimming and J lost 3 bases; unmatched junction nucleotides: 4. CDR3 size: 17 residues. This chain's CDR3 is CASSLALAGGDYNEQFF. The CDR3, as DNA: TGCGCCAGCAGCTTGGCGCTAGCGGGAGGGGACTACAATGAGCAGTTCTTC.

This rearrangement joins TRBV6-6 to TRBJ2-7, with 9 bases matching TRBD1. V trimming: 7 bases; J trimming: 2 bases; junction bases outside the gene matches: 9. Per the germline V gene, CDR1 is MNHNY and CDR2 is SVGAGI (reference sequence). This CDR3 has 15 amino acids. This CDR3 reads CASKLDRGGAYEQYV. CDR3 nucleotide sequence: TGTGCCAGCAAACTGGACAGGGGAGGAGCCTACGAGCAGTACGTC.

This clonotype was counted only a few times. Here the CDR3 reads CSVVADTGELFF. CDR3 sequence (DNA): TGCAGCGTTGTGGCAGACACCGGGGAGCTGTTTTTT. J is TRBJ2-2 and V is TRBV29-1; no definite D call. V lost 4 bases and J lost 3, with 6 bases in between. CDR3 length: 12 residues. Germline assignment: CDR1 SQVTM and CDR2 ANQGSEA.

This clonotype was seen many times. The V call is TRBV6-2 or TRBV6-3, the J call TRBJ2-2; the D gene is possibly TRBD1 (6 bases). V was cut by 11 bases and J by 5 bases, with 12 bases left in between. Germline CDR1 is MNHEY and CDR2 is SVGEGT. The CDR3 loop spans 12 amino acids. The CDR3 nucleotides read TGTGCCGCCCAAGGGGGAACCGGGGAGCTGTTTTTT. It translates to CAAQGGTGELFF.